Below are 24 T cell receptor beta chains sequenced from a single sample in a study of blood T cell repertoires in COVID-19. TCRdb's copy holds only in-frame clones and misses some; the assay was immunoSEQ multiplex PCR. The sample lists roughly 250,000 clones, more than 75% seen once, with 9.5% to 15% in the top ten. The sequenced material came from peripheral blood. These receptors all stem from a woman aged 55-70 years with active or convalescent COVID-19.

The rearrangement links TRBV19 to TRBJ2-3; D may be TRBD1 (6 bases). V was cut by 6 bases and J by 0 bases, with 19 bases left in between. This CDR3 comprises 17 residues. CDR1 and CDR2 from the germline V gene are LNHDA and SQIVND (reference sequence). CDR3 protein: CASSIQVVQGSTDTQYF. CDR3 nucleotide sequence: TGTGCCAGTAGCATCCAGGTTGTCCAGGGGAGCACAGATACGCAGTATTTT.

The J gene is TRBJ1-1, the V gene TRBV12-3 or TRBV12-4, with D possibly matching TRBD1 (5 bases). Trimming left V 6 bases short and J 6 bases short, with 14 bases between. This CDR3 is 13 amino acids long. The CDR3 DNA reads as TGTGCCAGCAGGGCGGACACATGGGCTGAAGCTTTCTTT. As protein: CASRADTWAEAFF.

This clone came up once. This sequence joins TRBV6-2 or TRBV6-3 and TRBJ1-6, with TRBD1 identical over 8 bases. Germline trimming cut 6 bases from V and 7 bases from J; bases unmatched to any gene: 8. The CDR3 has 15 residues. Germline V gives CDR1 MNHEY, CDR2 SVGEGT. The chain's CDR3 is CASSPATGVNSPLHF. The DNA of the CDR3 is TGTGCCAGCAGCCCAGCGACAGGGGTAAATTCACCCCTCCACTTT.

The J gene is TRBJ2-1, the V gene TRBV19, with D maybe TRBD2 (5 bases). The germline V gene has CDR1 LNHDA and CDR2 SQIVND (reference sequence). The CDR3 covers 14 residues. The V and J ends lost 2 bases and 8 bases respectively, with 13 bases between them. CDR3 DNA sequence: TGTGCCAGTAGTATAACCCTAGCTGGGTATGAGCAGTTCTTC. Amino acid sequence: CASSITLAGYEQFF. Filled out from reference TRBV19 and TRBJ2-1, the complete variable domain reads DGGITQSPKYLFRKEGQNVTLSCEQNLNHDAMYWYRQDPGQGLRLIYYSQIVNDFQKGDIAEGYSVSREKKESFPLTVTSAQKNPTAFYLCASSITLAGYEQFFGPGTRLTVL.

The J gene is TRBJ1-4, the V gene TRBV27, with 11 bases that match TRBD1. The V gene's germline CDR1 is MNHEY and CDR2 SMNVEV (reference sequence). With V trimmed by 7 bases and J by 6 bases, 7 bases remained unmatched. This CDR3 has 15 amino acids. CDR3 DNA sequence: TGTGCCAGCAAAGGGACAGGGGGACCCCATGAAAAACTGTTTTTT. Translation: CASKGTGGPHEKLFF.

The CDR3 bases are TGTGCCAGCAGCTTAGGAGCAGGCAGCTCCTACGAGCAGTACTTC. Translation gives CASSLGAGSSYEQYF. V usage is TRBV7-2 and J usage is TRBJ2-7; D unclear. Germline CDR1 reads SGHTA; CDR2 reads FQGNSA. The CDR3 sequence is 15 residues long. V was trimmed by 1 base and J by 0 bases, leaving 10 bases between them.

The chain combines TRBV27 with TRBJ1-6, with D unresolved. V was shortened by 7 bases and J by 8 bases, with 21 bases between the two germline ends. CDR3 size: 16 residues. The V gene's germline CDR1 is MNHEY and CDR2 SMNVEV (reference sequence). CDR3 loop: CASKNPGGQPYSPLHF. CDR3 bases: TGTGCCAGCAAGAACCCCGGAGGGCAGCCCTATTCACCCCTCCACTTT.

The rearrangement joins TRBV6-5 to TRBJ2-4; 7 bases map to TRBD2. V was clipped by 4 bases and J by 7 bases; unmatched bases: 7. This CDR3 is built from 14 residues. Germline CDR1 reads MNHEY; CDR2 reads SVGAGI. CDR3 in DNA: TGTGCCAGCAGTTCCCTTGGGGGGGAGAACATTCAGTACTTC. Its translation: CASSSLGGENIQYF.

This clone was counted a few times. The chain uses TRBV12-3 or TRBV12-4 and TRBJ1-2, with TRBD1 matching over 7 bases. V lost 5 bases and J lost 4; bases outside the gene matches: 4. This CDR3 has 13 residues. Here the CDR3 reads CASSPDRTYGYTF. CDR3 coding DNA: TGTGCCAGCAGTCCGGACAGGACCTATGGCTACACCTTC.

This chain links TRBV30 with TRBJ1-1; D is uncertain. Germline values: CDR1 GTSNPN, CDR2 SVGIG (reference sequence). The CDR3 totals 11 residues. Trimming left V 3 bases short and J 6 bases short, with 8 bases between. The DNA for the CDR3 is TGTGCCTGGAGGAAGACACCTGAAGCTTTCTTT. Translation gives CAWRKTPEAFF. The entire variable domain, with the rest obtained from reference TRBV30 and TRBJ1-1, is as follows: SQTIHQWPATLVQPVGSPLSLECTVEGTSNPNLYWYRQAAGRGLQLLFYSVGIGQISSEVPQNLSASRPQDRQFILSSKKLLLSDSGFYLCAWRKTPEAFFGQGTRLTVV.

The chain links TRBV6-2 or TRBV6-3 to TRBJ2-1, with 11 bases fitting TRBD2. From germline, CDR1 is MNHEY and CDR2 SVGEGT. With 4 bases clipped from V and 4 bases from J, the junction kept 12 bases outside the gene matches. CDR3 size: 18 residues. CDR3 in DNA: TGTGCCAGCAGTTCGTGGGGTAGCGGGGGGGCGAGGTACAATGAGCAGTTCTTC. As protein: CASSSWGSGGARYNEQFF.

V usage is TRBV5-4 and J usage is TRBJ2-1; D possibly corresponds to TRBD2 (6 bases). Germline lookup yields CDR1 SGHNT and CDR2 YYREEE (reference sequence). Trimming pared 9 bases from V and 0 bases from J, leaving 10 bases between. The CDR3 is made up of 13 amino acids. The CDR3 is CATRTNSYNEQFF. Here the CDR3 DNA reads TGTGCCACCCGGACTAACTCCTACAATGAGCAGTTCTTC.

This chain joins TRBV7-3 and TRBJ1-2; D is possibly TRBD1 (5 bases). Germline V CDR1 and CDR2: SGHTA, FQGTGA. Trimming shortened V by 5 bases and J by 5 bases, and 12 bases separated the two germline ends. The CDR3 contains 13 residues. The CDR3 DNA sequence: TGTGCCAGCAGCCGAACCTCAGGGTATGGCTACACCTTC. It is translated as CASSRTSGYGYTF.

This clone came up a few times. This chain joins TRBV6-1 and TRBJ1-5; 7 nucleotides align to TRBD1. V lost 4 bases and J lost 4; bases outside the gene matches: 10. The V gene's germline CDR1 is MNHNS and CDR2 SASEGT. The CDR3 is made up of 16 amino acids. The CDR3 reads CASSAMTGYQNQPQHF. CDR3 coding DNA: TGTGCCAGCAGTGCTATGACAGGGTATCAGAATCAGCCCCAGCATTTT.

This chain connects TRBV2 to TRBJ2-1, with 9 bases lining up with TRBD2. Trimming at V came to 1 base and at J to 1 base, leaving 2 bases not matched to a gene. This CDR3 spans 16 amino acids. The germline CDR1 and CDR2 sequences are SNHLY and FYNNEI. CDR3 coding DNA: TGTGCCAGCAGTGAAGGCGCGGGGGGGTCCTACAATGAGCAGTTCTTC. Translated, it gives CASSEGAGGSYNEQFF.

This clone was detected a few times. The chain carries TRBV18 and TRBJ1-5, with D perhaps matching TRBD1 (5 bases). This CDR3 has 15 residues. Trimming removed 2 bases at V and 2 bases at J, with 10 bases between. The germline CDR1 and CDR2 sequences are KGHSH and LQKENI. The CDR3 reads CASSPGGKGNQPQHF. CDR3 nucleotide sequence: TGTGCCAGCTCACCAGGGGGGAAGGGCAATCAGCCCCAGCATTTT.

The chain recombines TRBV5-1 with TRBJ1-1; possible D gene TRBD1, 5 bases. Germline V gene lookup returns CDR1 SGHRS and CDR2 YFSETQ. The CDR3 consists of 14 residues. Trimming pared 4 bases from V and 1 base from J, leaving 11 bases between. CDR3 DNA sequence: TGCGCCAGCAGCCAGGGTTCGCGGAACACTGAAGCTTTCTTT. Residues: CASSQGSRNTEAFF.

The chain couples TRBV5-4 to TRBJ1-1; D is perhaps TRBD1 (6 bases). V gave up 0 bases and J gave up 1 base, with 10 bases separating them. Germline-derived CDR1 and CDR2 are SGHNT and YYREEE (reference sequence). CDR3 length: 15 amino acids. The CDR3 DNA reads TGTGCCAGCAGCTTGGACAGGGTAGAGAACACTGAAGCTTTCTTT. Protein product: CASSLDRVENTEAFF.

This rearrangement joins TRBV2 to TRBJ2-7; 9 bases agree with TRBD1. This CDR3 is 13 amino acids long. V trimming: 6 bases; J trimming: 6 bases; junction bases outside the gene matches: 6. Per the germline V gene, CDR1 is SNHLY and CDR2 is FYNNEI. CDR3 residues: CASRLDRGSEQYF. The CDR3 bases are TGTGCCAGCAGACTAGACAGGGGGTCCGAGCAGTACTTC.

This chain joins TRBV7-9 and TRBJ1-2, with TRBD1 as a possible D gene (5 bases). Per germline, CDR1 SEHNR and CDR2 FQNEAQ (reference sequence). V was shortened by 5 bases and J by 4 bases, with 20 bases between the two germline ends. This CDR3 spans 16 amino acids. Here the CDR3 DNA reads TGTGCCAGCAGCCACTGGGGCGAATTGAGAGGCTATGGCTACACCTTC. It specifies CASSHWGELRGYGYTF.

J is TRBJ1-5 and V is TRBV7-2, with a tentative D call TRBD1 (5 bases). This CDR3 has 15 residues. The germline V gene has CDR1 SGHTA and CDR2 FQGNSA. The V gene lost 1 base and the J gene lost 3 bases, with 10 bases spanning the gap. CDR3 sequence: CASSLGQGVNQPQHF. The CDR3 bases are TGTGCCAGCAGCTTAGGTCAGGGCGTCAATCAGCCCCAGCATTTT.

The J gene is TRBJ2-7, the V gene TRBV5-1; possible D gene TRBD2, 5 bases. The CDR3 has 15 residues. V lost 4 bases and J 0 bases, leaving 14 bases between the germline ends. Germline CDR1 is SGHRS and CDR2 is YFSETQ. The chain's CDR3 is CASSDRTGSSYEQYF. As DNA, the CDR3 is TGCGCCAGCAGCGATCGGACGGGGAGCTCCTACGAGCAGTACTTC. Full variable domain (missing parts from reference TRBV5-1 and TRBJ2-7): KAGVTQTPRYLIKTRGQQVTLSCSPISGHRSVSWYQQTPGQGLQFLFEYFSETQRNKGNFPGRFSGRQFSNSRSEMNVSTLELGDSALYLCASSDRTGSSYEQYFGPGTRLTVT.

The J gene is TRBJ2-3, the V gene TRBV19; maybe TRBD2 (6 bases). The CDR3 totals 15 residues. Trimming removed 6 bases at V and 2 bases at J, with 15 bases between. Germline values: CDR1 LNHDA, CDR2 SQIVND (reference sequence). The CDR3: CASSSLGGATDTQYF. The CDR3 bases are TGTGCCAGTAGCAGCCTCGGGGGTGCCACAGATACGCAGTATTTT.

CDR3 sequence: CASSELRGGQTDTQYF. Written as DNA, the CDR3 is TGCGCCAGCAGTGAGCTCCGGGGGGGCCAAACAGATACGCAGTATTTT. J is TRBJ2-3 and V is TRBV10-1; the match to TRBD2 covers 8 bases. Germline lookup yields CDR1 WNHNN and CDR2 SYGVQD (reference sequence). With V trimmed by 2 bases and J by 3 bases, 7 bases remained unmatched. The CDR3 is made up of 16 amino acids.